The following is a T cell receptor (beta chain) sequence with its context. The specificity of this receptor is unknown. The sample holds no much larger clone one base away, and base qualities are not on file. Collaborating institutions collected whole blood in K2EDTA tubes following their own protocols. For TCRbeta analysis, collaborators shipped samples in one of three forms: frozen whole blood, isolated PBMCs, or DNA extracted from either of those sample types. The record originates from a study of blood T cell repertoires in COVID-19 (dated by TCRdb to about 2020). In terms of the full investigation: The collaborator samples originated in the United States, Italy and Spain and spanned the acute and convalescent phases of COVID-19. The material from the prospective study consisted of cDNA or gDNA derived from T cells, B-cell-depleted T cells, or PBMCs. Deeply sampled blood TCRbeta repertoires from subjects exposed to, actively infected with, or recovered from COVID-19 were included in the dataset. The repertoires were released in a freely available public database intended as a resource for research on the immune response to SARS-CoV-2. Samples were obtained from the ongoing ImmuneRACE study (first 160 participants) and from 1,200 or so subjects provided by 6 global collaborators. Sample metadata almost always included a de-identified subject ID, COVID-19 status, age in years and sex. HLA class I and class II types, where available, came from metadata supplied by the sample provider rather than from assay-based typing.

TCRbeta CDR3 regions were amplified from genomic DNA using the immunoSEQ Assay, a bias-controlled multiplex PCR. Turning to the authors' computational methods: The number of nucleated cells in each sample was estimated from the amplification of reference gene primers within the assay. Sequence reads were collapsed and filtered to measure the absolute abundance of every unique TCRbeta CDR3 rearrangement. For each sample, productive Simpson clonality was calculated as the square root of Simpson's diversity index over productive rearrangements. Entries here come from immuneACCESS through TCRdb and include only in-frame sequences with V and J called. Some clones fail to appear in such tables; in the studies checked, an unresolved V gene covers under half of the shortfall, and the cause of the remainder is unknown. V, J and clone size derive from that table, while D and trimming were established from the DNA sequence. Recorded for this sample are 62,000 or so clones; over 75% of them occurred a single time. The ten most abundant clones make up more than 2% of the sample.

On the study overall, not on this receptor specifically: The amount of clinical and demographic metadata varied by source and participant and was provided uncurated.

Material: peripheral blood. This clonotype originated in a human donor in a cohort sampled during active COVID-19.

The DNA sequence is TGTGCCAGCAGCTCCACGGGACAGAGCTACGAGCAGTACTTC. Its translation is CASSSTGQSYEQYF. The chain was built from TRBV7-3 and TRBJ2-7; 7 of the junction bases match TRBD1. The CDR3 measures 14 amino acids from cysteine to phenylalanine. Of the read, only the CDR3 DNA is kept; its 42 bases are in frame from base 1. The V end gives up 4 bases and the J end 3 bases, leaving 6 bases in the junction not matched to a gene. Taken from the germline V gene, the CDR1 and CDR2 loops are SGHTA and FQGTGA.